Each of the 32 T cell receptor beta chains below was sequenced from the same sample in a study of blood T cell repertoires in COVID-19. Sequencing was performed with immunoSEQ multiplex PCR; in TCRdb, only in-frame clones are kept and a portion is missing. The sample holds some 130,000 clones, around 86% seen once. The sequenced material came from PBMCs or T cells enriched from blood (not recorded which). The receptor set was obtained from a man aged 50 to 60 who had recovered from COVID-19.

The chain joins TRBV28 to TRBJ1-2; D is perhaps TRBD1 (5 bases). V lost 3 bases and J lost 4, with 21 bases in between. There are 17 residues in the CDR3. From germline, CDR1 is MDHEN and CDR2 SYDVKM. The CDR3 sequence: CASSFPRGGTNPYGYTF. The CDR3 DNA is TGTGCCAGCAGTTTTCCCCGCGGGGGAACAAACCCCTATGGCTACACCTTC.

The chain links TRBV6-5 to TRBJ2-5; a possible D gene is TRBD2 (6 bases). Deletions cut 10 bases from V and 6 bases from J, with 15 bases between. CDR1 is MNHEY and CDR2 is SVGAGI in the germline V gene. The CDR3 spans 12 residues. The CDR3 DNA sequence: TGTGCCACCTCGGAGGGCCGTAAGACCCAGTACTTC. Translation gives CATSEGRKTQYF.

The table lists this clone with a count of one. The V call is TRBV6-5, the J call TRBJ1-1; the D is unclear. Germline CDR1 is MNHEY and CDR2 is SVGAGI. Trimming cost V 6 bases and J 1 base, with 9 bases left between them. This CDR3 has 13 amino acids. CDR3 nucleotides: TGTGCCAGCAGCAAGCTAGGGAACACTGAAGCTTTCTTT. It encodes CASSKLGNTEAFF.

The chain joins TRBV9 to TRBJ2-7; 11 nucleotides agree with TRBD1. CDR1 is SGDLS, CDR2 YYNGEE, per germline. This CDR3 is built from 14 residues. The trim removed 3 bases at V and 3 bases at J, leaving 2 bases unmatched. CDR3 sequence: CASSAGTGGYEQYF. DNA for the CDR3: TGTGCCAGCAGCGCCGGGACAGGGGGCTACGAGCAGTACTTC. The variable domain in full, completed from reference TRBV9 and TRBJ2-7, reads DSGVTQTPKHLITATGQRVTLRCSPRSGDLSVYWYQQSLDQGLQFLIQYYNGEERAKGNILERFSAQQFPDLHSELNLSSLELGDSALYFCASSAGTGGYEQYFGPGTRLTVT.

This chain links TRBV7-2 with TRBJ1-1; TRBD1 agrees at 8 bases. The ends lost 4 bases at V and 0 bases at J; junction bases unmatched: 4. Germline V lookup: CDR1 SGHTA, CDR2 FQGNSA. The CDR3 is 15 residues long. The CDR3 sequence: CASSYRTGMNTEAFF. CDR3 DNA sequence: TGTGCCAGCAGCTACAGGACAGGGATGAACACTGAAGCTTTCTTT.

CDR3 nucleotide sequence: TGTGCCAGCAGCCCACAAATAGGGGCACAAGAGACCCAGTACTTC. This sequence encodes CASSPQIGAQETQYF. The chain couples TRBV7-2 to TRBJ2-5; maybe TRBD1 (5 bases). V lost 5 bases, J lost 2 bases, and 15 bases lay in between. Germline-derived CDR1 and CDR2 are SGHTA and FQGNSA. This CDR3 spans 15 amino acids.

V usage is TRBV27 and J usage is TRBJ2-7, with unresolved D. CDR1 and CDR2 from the germline V gene are MNHEY and SMNVEV (reference sequence). There are 15 residues in the CDR3. The ends were cut back, 6 bases at V and 2 bases at J, with 17 bases in the middle. This CDR3 is CASSPAEVKAYEQYF. The CDR3 bases are TGTGCCAGCAGCCCGGCGGAAGTAAAGGCCTACGAGCAGTACTTC.

The genes are TRBV6-2 or TRBV6-3 and TRBJ2-3, with TRBD2 matching over 7 bases. The CDR3 contains 16 residues. J lost 2 bases, V lost 5 bases, and 10 bases had no gene match. The V gene's germline CDR1 is MNHEY and CDR2 SVGEGT. This chain's CDR3 is CASSRPPGGNTDTQYF. The CDR3 region has the DNA TGTGCCAGCAGTCGACCACCGGGGGGAAACACAGATACGCAGTATTTT.

This chain links TRBV28 with TRBJ2-7; possibly TRBD1 for D (6 bases). Trimming removed 5 bases from V and 0 bases from J, with 17 bases in between. The CDR3 runs 16 residues. The V gene's germline CDR1 is MDHEN and CDR2 SYDVKM. The CDR3 spells CASSLRTARLSYEQYF. CDR3 DNA sequence: TGTGCCAGCAGTCTACGGACAGCCAGACTCTCCTACGAGCAGTACTTC.

In this sample, this clone turned up once. The rearrangement joins TRBV6-5 to TRBJ2-7, with 11 bases aligning to TRBD2. Germline V gene lookup returns CDR1 MNHEY and CDR2 SVGAGI. This CDR3 is 15 amino acids long. Trimming took 5 bases from V and 3 from J; bases not matched to a gene: 6. DNA of the CDR3: TGTGCCAGCAGTCCGACTAGCGGGATGGTCTACGAGCAGTACTTC. Translation gives CASSPTSGMVYEQYF.

The genes are TRBV7-2 and TRBJ1-5; tentatively, D is TRBD1 (5 bases). V gave up 1 base and J gave up 7 bases, with 14 bases separating them. In germline, CDR1 is SGHTA, CDR2 FQGNSA. CDR3 length: 15 residues. The CDR3 region has the DNA TGTGCCAGCAGCTTAGGAGTGGGGCTGGGACAGCCCCAGCATTTT. Translating it yields CASSLGVGLGQPQHF.

This clone appeared once. The chain joins TRBV11-3 to TRBJ2-1, with TRBD2 as a possible D gene (5 bases). CDR1 is SGHNT, CDR2 YENEEA, per germline. Deletions cut 5 bases from V and 5 bases from J, with 16 bases between. This CDR3 spans 15 amino acids. CDR3 bases: TGTGCCAGCAGCGTCGGTCGCGGGCGGAACAATGAGCAGTTCTTC. Amino acid sequence: CASSVGRGRNNEQFF.

Here the CDR3 reads CASAPSSYNEQFF. The CDR3 bases are TGTGCCAGCGCTCCGAGCTCCTACAATGAGCAGTTCTTC. V gene TRBV18 combines with J gene TRBJ2-1; D uncertain. V lost 8 bases and J 0 bases, leaving 8 bases between the germline ends. Germline V gene data show CDR1 as KGHSH and CDR2 as LQKENI. CDR3 length: 13 residues.

The chain links TRBV6-5 to TRBJ2-1; D is possibly TRBD2 (5 bases). Deletions cut 6 bases from V and 7 bases from J, with 19 bases between. CDR3 size: 15 residues. Germline V gives CDR1 MNHEY, CDR2 SVGAGI. For the CDR3, the DNA is TGTGCCAGCAGCTTATTGGGGAGTCCTGAGAATGAGCAGTTCTTC. Translating gives CASSLLGSPENEQFF.

The gene calls are TRBV18 and TRBJ2-7, with unresolved D. Germline loops: CDR1 KGHSH, CDR2 LQKENI. Trimming left V 6 bases short and J 0 bases short, with 9 bases between. The CDR3 has 13 amino acids. The CDR3: CASSRSGSYEQYV. In DNA form, the CDR3 reads TGTGCCAGCTCCCGTTCGGGCTCCTACGAGCAGTACGTC.

The chain has TRBV23-1 and TRBJ2-6; D is possibly TRBD1 (6 bases). TRBV23-1 is designated an ORF whose function remains uncertain. The germline V and J ends were trimmed by 1 base and 0 bases, with 7 bases remaining between them. The CDR3 totals 16 residues. DNA of the CDR3: TGCGCCAGCAGTCAATGGGACACCTCTGGGGCCAACGTCCTGACTTTC. Translation gives CASSQWDTSGANVLTF.

This clone was seen a few times. The CDR3 is CASSQDRNTGELFF. The DNA of the CDR3 is TGCGCCAGCAGCCAAGACAGGAACACCGGGGAGCTGTTTTTT. This sequence joins TRBV4-1 and TRBJ2-2, with no clear D. Trimming left V 0 bases short and J 1 base short, with 3 bases between. The CDR3 is 14 amino acids. CDR1 is MGHRA, CDR2 YSYEKL, per germline.

V and J are TRBV7-3 and TRBJ2-1; D might be TRBD2 (6 bases). Germline lookup yields CDR1 SGHTA and CDR2 FQGTGA. V gave up 5 bases and J gave up 10 bases, with 15 bases separating them. The CDR3 is 13 residues long. The CDR3 coding sequence is TGTGCCAGCAGCCTAGGGACTTTGGGGGAGCAGTTCTTC. Encoded protein: CASSLGTLGEQFF.

This chain connects TRBV5-5 to TRBJ2-3, with TRBD2 as a possible D gene (5 bases). Germline assignment: CDR1 SGHKS and CDR2 YYEKEE (reference sequence). The ends were cut back, 3 bases at V and 2 bases at J, with 13 bases in the middle. The CDR3 has 15 amino acids. CDR3 sequence (DNA): TGTGCCAGCAGCTCCTCCGGGATTACCACAGATACGCAGTATTTT. Its protein product is CASSSSGITTDTQYF.

V usage is TRBV5-1 and J usage is TRBJ2-7, with TRBD2 as a possible D gene (6 bases). V was pared by 0 bases and J by 5 bases, with 12 bases between. CDR1 is SGHRS and CDR2 is YFSETQ in the germline V gene. CDR3 size: 14 residues. The CDR3 loop reads CASSLDGGPDEQYF. The CDR3 DNA follows: TGCGCCAGCAGCTTGGACGGGGGACCCGACGAGCAGTACTTC.

The sample holds one count of this clone. The chain employs TRBV14 and TRBJ2-2; D perhaps matches TRBD1 (6 bases). There are 15 residues in the CDR3. V lost 4 bases and J 1 base, leaving 10 bases between the germline ends. Germline CDR1 is SGHDN and CDR2 is FVKESK. The CDR3: CASSRATGNTGELFF. CDR3 sequence (DNA): TGTGCCAGCAGCCGGGCGACAGGGAACACCGGGGAGCTGTTTTTT.

V is TRBV29-1 and J is TRBJ1-5; 9 bases are shared with TRBD1. V trimming: 4 bases; J trimming: 6 bases; junction bases outside the gene matches: 4. The CDR3 loop spans 13 amino acids. Germline CDR1 SQVTM, CDR2 ANQGSEA. CDR3 sequence reads: CSVVQGAGQPQHF. CDR3 DNA sequence: TGCAGCGTTGTACAGGGGGCGGGTCAGCCCCAGCATTTT.

This clone appeared a few times. The chain employs TRBV6-2 or TRBV6-3 and TRBJ2-3; 8 positions agree with TRBD2. The V gene end was trimmed by 0 bases and the J gene end by 0 bases; junction bases not matched to a gene: 8. Per the germline V gene, CDR1 is MNHEY and CDR2 is SVGEGT. There are 18 residues in the CDR3. CDR3 DNA: TGTGCCAGCAGTTACTCCTTAACACTAGCGGCTAGCACAGATACGCAGTATTTT. Translating gives CASSYSLTLAASTDTQYF.

Remarks on this clone: Germline and junction disagree at one end, which may indicate a read error. The CDR3 DNA reads TGTGCCAGCAGCCTAGCAGGGGGGGCGGACACCGGGGAGCTGTTTTTT. It codes for CASSLAGGADTGELFF. J is TRBJ2-2 and V is TRBV7-2; either TRBD1 or TRBD2 may supply D (7 bases each). This CDR3 is 16 amino acids long. Germline loops: CDR1 SGHTA, CDR2 FQGNSA.

This sequence joins TRBV7-2 and TRBJ1-5; no clear D gene. This CDR3 comprises 14 residues. Germline CDR1 and CDR2: SGHTA and FQGNSA. Trimming removed 2 bases at V and 7 bases at J, with 12 bases between. Here the CDR3 reads CASSLNGLGQPQHF. CDR3 coding DNA: TGTGCCAGCAGCTTAAATGGATTGGGCCAGCCCCAGCATTTT.

As to this clone: At the DNA level, this CDR3 is encoded by other sequences in the same sample as well. The chain is built from TRBV7-2 and TRBJ2-7, with TRBD2 matching over 14 bases. From germline, CDR1 is SGHTA and CDR2 FQGNSA. The CDR3 runs to 16 residues. V lost 5 bases to trimming and J lost 3 bases; unmatched junction nucleotides: 6. The chain's CDR3 is CASSLGLAGGRYEQYF. The CDR3 nucleotides read TGTGCCAGCAGCCTAGGACTAGCGGGAGGACGCTACGAGCAGTACTTC.

CDR3 sequence reads: CASSFYSPENTEAFF. For the CDR3, the DNA is TGCGCCAGCAGCTTTTACAGTCCAGAGAACACTGAAGCTTTCTTT. This chain connects TRBV5-1 to TRBJ1-1, with unresolved D. The length of the CDR3 is 15 residues. Trimming removed 2 bases from V and 1 base from J, with 12 bases in between. Germline V gene sequence: CDR1 SGHRS, CDR2 YFSETQ.

This chain connects TRBV5-6 to TRBJ2-5, with 8 bases identical to TRBD1. With 1 base clipped from V and 4 bases from J, the junction kept 0 bases outside the gene matches. The CDR3 is 13 residues long. Germline assignment: CDR1 SGHDT and CDR2 YYEEEE. CDR3 region: CASSLTGGETQYF. The CDR3, as DNA: TGTGCCAGCAGCTTGACAGGGGGAGAGACCCAGTACTTC.

The chain combines TRBV7-2 with TRBJ1-4, with unresolved D. Germline V gene data show CDR1 as SGHTA and CDR2 as FQGNSA. The CDR3 runs to 15 residues. Trimming left V 3 bases short and J 0 bases short, with 8 bases between. The CDR3 protein is CASSLHSPTNEKLFF. The CDR3 DNA is TGTGCCAGCAGCTTGCACAGCCCAACTAATGAAAAACTGTTTTTT.

The chain carries TRBV9 and TRBJ1-2; TRBD1 might be the D (5 bases). This CDR3 is built from 13 residues. Looked up from germline, CDR1 is SGDLS and CDR2 is YYNGEE. Trimming removed 2 bases at V and 4 bases at J, with 9 bases between. CDR3 nucleotides: TGTGCCAGCAGCGTGGGACTCAGCTATGGCTACACCTTC. This codes for CASSVGLSYGYTF.

The genes are TRBV7-6 and TRBJ2-7, with D uncertain. This CDR3 contains 13 residues. CDR1 SGHVS and CDR2 FNYEAQ come from the germline V gene. V gave up 5 bases and J gave up 7 bases, with 15 bases separating them. The CDR3: CASSPSSYGEQYF. The CDR3 DNA reads TGTGCCAGCAGCCCCAGTTCCTACGGGGAGCAGTACTTC.

V gene TRBV4-3 combines with J gene TRBJ2-1, with 9 nucleotides matching TRBD1. The trim removed 4 bases at V and 8 bases at J, leaving 12 bases unmatched. This CDR3 spans 16 amino acids. CDR1 and CDR2 from the germline V gene are LGHNA and YSLEER. The CDR3 coding sequence is TGCGCCAGCAGCCCAGAGATAGGGACAGGGTTAGATGAGCAGTTCTTC. This codes for CASSPEIGTGLDEQFF.